What follows are 8 T cell receptor beta chains derived from one specimen sequenced in a study of blood T cell repertoires in COVID-19. The table came from immunoSEQ multiplex PCR; TCRdb's copy has only in-frame clones and leaves some out. The sample carries about 170,000 clones, 70% to 90% recorded once. Sequenced: peripheral blood. Source of these receptors: a man aged 50-60 years who had recovered from COVID-19.

The rearrangement joins TRBV11-2 to TRBJ2-7; 9 nucleotides line up with TRBD1. The CDR3 loop spans 17 amino acids. Germline assignment: CDR1 SGHAT and CDR2 FQNNGV. After removal of 4 bases from V and 3 bases from J, the junction contained 13 bases not matched to a gene. The CDR3 is CASSSLGFRDRVYEQYF. In DNA, the CDR3 is TGTGCCAGCAGCTCTCTCGGCTTCCGGGACAGGGTCTACGAGCAGTACTTC.

V is TRBV6-6 and J is TRBJ1-4, with 7 bases that match TRBD1. Germline V gives CDR1 MNHNY, CDR2 SVGAGI (reference sequence). CDR3 size: 15 residues. V was clipped by 0 bases and J by 7 bases; unmatched bases: 5. CDR3 in DNA: TGTGCCAGCAGTTACTCGAGCGCAGGGGGTGAAAAACTGTTTTTT. Protein sequence: CASSYSSAGGEKLFF.

The gene calls are TRBV5-5 and TRBJ2-6, with D perhaps matching TRBD1 (6 bases). Germline values: CDR1 SGHKS, CDR2 YYEKEE (reference sequence). This CDR3 is built from 16 residues. Trimming cost V 4 bases and J 12 bases, with 23 bases left between them. The CDR3 loop reads CASSLTPADSQGVLTF. In DNA, the CDR3 is TGTGCCAGCAGCCTGACACCGGCGGACAGTCAAGGCGTCCTGACTTTC.

V gene TRBV2 combines with J gene TRBJ2-3; 7 bases align to TRBD2. The CDR3 is 16 residues long. J gave up 2 bases and V 4 bases, and 9 bases lay outside the gene matches. Germline V lookup: CDR1 SNHLY, CDR2 FYNNEI. The CDR3 is CASSGRGAGPTDTQYF. The CDR3 nucleotides read TGTGCCAGCAGTGGGCGGGGAGCGGGGCCCACAGATACGCAGTATTTT.

Only one count was recorded for this clone. V gene TRBV14 combines with J gene TRBJ2-5, with D perhaps matching TRBD2 (5 bases). Germline-derived CDR1 and CDR2 are SGHDN and FVKESK. V was shortened by 4 bases and J by 3 bases, with 12 bases between the two germline ends. This CDR3 spans 14 amino acids. The CDR3 coding sequence is TGTGCCAGCAGCCGTTCCGGGAAGGAAGAGACCCAGTACTTC. This encodes CASSRSGKEETQYF.

The chain couples TRBV3-1 (or the pseudogene TRBV3-2) to TRBJ1-5; D is perhaps TRBD1 (5 bases). The CDR3 consists of 14 residues. Germline assignment: CDR1 LGHDT and CDR2 YNNKEL (reference sequence). Trimming removed 1 base from V and 6 bases from J, with 10 bases in between. The CDR3 nucleotides are TGTGCCAGCAGCCAAGTTAGGGGAGGTCAGCCCCAGCATTTT. Translation gives CASSQVRGGQPQHF.

This chain connects TRBV27 to TRBJ2-1; 9 bases fit TRBD1. The J segment lost 7 bases and the V segment lost 7 bases, leaving 8 bases of the junction unmatched. Germline loops: CDR1 MNHEY, CDR2 SMNVEV (reference sequence). The CDR3 is made up of 14 amino acids. CDR3 in amino acids: CASIATGGWNEQFF. In DNA form, the CDR3 reads TGTGCCAGCATCGCGACAGGGGGATGGAATGAGCAGTTCTTC.

The genes are TRBV2 and TRBJ2-1; no firm D call. This CDR3 has 11 amino acids. Per the germline V gene, CDR1 is SNHLY and CDR2 is FYNNEI. V dropped 7 bases and J dropped 5 bases, with 6 bases sitting between them. The CDR3 region has the DNA TGTGCCAGCATTAGTAACAATGAGCAGTTCTTC. Amino acid sequence: CASISNNEQFF. Full variable domain (remainder filled in from reference TRBV2 and TRBJ2-1): EPEVTQTPSHQVTQMGQEVILRCVPISNHLYFYWYRQILGQKVEFLVSFYNNEISEKSEIFDDQFSVERPDGSNFTLKIRSTKLEDSAMYFCASISNNEQFFGPGTRLTVL.